These 19 T cell receptor beta chains came from one sample sequenced in a study of post-analysis software for immune sequencing data. Study-wide results and caveats: There were a few TRBV segments more frequent in patients than controls, and TRBV5-6, TRBV5-1 and TRBV20-1 were among them.

Unique molecular identifiers were present in the TCR beta cDNA libraries. TCRdb processed the PCR reads anew with MiXCR; each CDR3 protein has one entry. Of 750,000 to 900,000 distinct CDR3 sequences listed, around 42% are singletons. These TCRs' antigens remain unknown. The source material was blood. The source is a girl between 10 and 17 years old with multiple sclerosis.

The chain employs TRBV15 and TRBJ2-4; D is unclear. V was shortened by 0 bases and J by 6 bases, with 3 bases between the two germline ends. Germline CDR1 and CDR2: LNHNV and YYDKDF (reference sequence). The CDR3 is 12 amino acids. The CDR3 DNA follows: TGTGCCACCAGCAGAGATGGAAACATTCAGTACTTC. Protein: CATSRDGNIQYF.

This chain joins TRBV28 and TRBJ2-7; a weak D match, TRBD1 (5 bases). Trimming stripped 2 bases from V and 0 bases from J, with 29 bases between. Germline CDR1 MDHEN, CDR2 SYDVKM. The CDR3 loop spans 21 amino acids. Written as DNA, the CDR3 is TGTGCCAGCAGTTTAGGCCATGGACACCGTACTTCTGGGCAATTCTCCTACGAGCAGTACTTC. This encodes CASSLGHGHRTSGQFSYEQYF.

The chain couples TRBV4-2 to TRBJ2-1; TRBD1 matches 8 bases. V was pared by 2 bases and J by 8 bases, with 11 bases of the junction left unmatched. The germline V gene has CDR1 LGHNA and CDR2 YNFKEQ. The length of the CDR3 is 16 residues. As DNA, the CDR3 is TGTGCCAGCAGCCAACCGGACAGGGATCCTTCGGATGAGCAGTTCTTC. Its protein is CASSQPDRDPSDEQFF.

The V call is TRBV11-2, the J call TRBJ2-7; D call uncertain. The CDR3 totals 14 residues. Germline lookup yields CDR1 SGHAT and CDR2 FQNNGV. Between the trimmed V and J ends, which lost 2 bases and 0 bases, there was a span of 8 bases. The DNA of the CDR3 is TGTGCCAGCAGCTTAATTGTCGGCTCCTACGAGCAGTACTTC. Its protein product is CASSLIVGSYEQYF. Full variable domain (missing parts from reference TRBV11-2 and TRBJ2-7): EAGVAQSPRYKIIEKRQSVAFWCNPISGHATLYWYQQILGQGPKLLIQFQNNGVVDDSQLPKDRFSAERLKGVDSTLKIQPAKLEDSAVYLCASSLIVGSYEQYFGPGTRLTVT.

The rearrangement links TRBV6-6 to TRBJ2-7; D call uncertain. V was clipped by 6 bases and J by 4 bases, with 7 bases between them. CDR1 MNHNY and CDR2 SVGAGI come from the germline V gene (reference sequence). CDR3 length equals 11 residues. CDR3 coding DNA: TGTGCCAGCAGCGGCCAATACGAGCAGTACTTC. Its translation: CASSGQYEQYF.

This clonotype was counted only a few times. The rearrangement joins TRBV20-1 to TRBJ2-5, with D perhaps TRBD2 (6 bases). The CDR3 has 14 amino acids. The germline gives CDR1 DFQATT, CDR2 SNEGSKA (reference sequence). V dropped 6 bases and J dropped 5 bases, with 19 bases sitting between them. CDR3 in amino acids: CSAIPGSGVETQYF. The CDR3 DNA follows: TGCAGTGCGATACCTGGTTCGGGAGTGGAGACCCAGTACTTC.

The chain combines TRBV20-1 with TRBJ1-5; TRBD1 is a possible D gene (5 bases). The CDR3 loop spans 12 amino acids. Germline V gene lookup returns CDR1 DFQATT and CDR2 SNEGSKA (reference sequence). V lost 5 bases to trimming and J lost 6 bases, with 11 bases between them. The CDR3, as DNA: TGCAGTGCTGCCAGGGAGGGTCAGCCCCAGCATTTT. Amino acids: CSAAREGQPQHF.

The chain recombines TRBV20-1 with TRBJ2-2, with 8 positions matching TRBD1. V gave up 0 bases and J gave up 5 bases; unmatched junction bases: 5. This CDR3 spans 15 amino acids. CDR1 is DFQATT and CDR2 is SNEGSKA in the germline V gene (reference sequence). This chain's CDR3 is CSARDPGQGTGELFF. CDR3 bases: TGCAGTGCTAGAGATCCCGGACAGGGAACCGGGGAGCTGTTTTTT.

This clonotype showed up just a few times. The chain joins TRBV7-2 to TRBJ2-3; 8 bases are a match to TRBD1. Germline V gives CDR1 SGHTA, CDR2 FQGNSA. The CDR3 loop spans 15 amino acids. The junction had 5 bases not matched to a gene; V was cut back by 5 bases and J by 1 base. CDR3 in amino acids: CASSVRGLGTDTQYF. DNA of the CDR3: TGTGCCAGCAGCGTCAGGGGGCTTGGCACAGATACGCAGTATTTT. Full variable domain (remainder filled in from reference TRBV7-2 and TRBJ2-3): GAGVSQSPSNKVTEKGKDVELRCDPISGHTALYWYRQSLGQGLEFLIYFQGNSAPDKSGLPSDRFSAERTGGSVSTLTIQRTQQEDSAVYLCASSVRGLGTDTQYFGPGTRLTVL.

This clonotype appeared a few times. The rearrangement uses TRBV7-3 and TRBJ2-7; D may be TRBD1 or TRBD2 (7 bases each). Germline V CDR1 and CDR2: SGHTA, FQGTGA. The CDR3 covers 14 residues. V was pared by 4 bases and J by 4 bases, with 14 bases between. The CDR3 reads CASSSSGGGYEQYF. As DNA, the CDR3 is TGTGCCAGCAGCTCATCAGGGGGAGGGTACGAGCAGTACTTC.

The chain uses TRBV20-1 and TRBJ2-7; 7 nucleotides match TRBD1. The CDR3 consists of 17 residues. The J segment lost 0 bases and the V segment lost 3 bases, leaving 14 bases of the junction unmatched. The germline CDR1 and CDR2 sequences are DFQATT and SNEGSKA (reference sequence). The CDR3 protein is CSARVGSPTGSSYEQYF. Here the CDR3 DNA reads TGCAGTGCTAGGGTAGGGAGTCCGACAGGGAGCTCCTACGAGCAGTACTTC.

The chain joins TRBV29-1 to TRBJ2-5; tentatively, D is TRBD1 or TRBD2 (6 bases each). V was trimmed by 7 bases and J by 5 bases, leaving 17 bases between them. The CDR3 totals 13 residues. Germline V gene lookup returns CDR1 SQVTM and CDR2 ANQGSEA. The CDR3 region is CSAGGQSGETQYF. The CDR3 nucleotides are TGCAGCGCTGGGGGGCAGTCAGGGGAGACCCAGTACTTC. Supplemented by reference TRBV29-1 and TRBJ2-5, the full variable domain reads SAVISQKPSRDICQRGTSLTIQCQVDSQVTMMFWYRQQPGQSLTLIATANQGSEATYESGFVIDKFPISRPNLTFSTLTVSNMSPEDSSIYLCSAGGQSGETQYFGPGTRLLVL.

This chain links TRBV7-2 with TRBJ2-5, with a possible D match to TRBD1 (6 bases). V was clipped by 3 bases and J by 4 bases, with 18 bases between them. The V gene's germline CDR1 is SGHTA and CDR2 FQGNSA. CDR3 size: 16 residues. The DNA for the CDR3 is TGTGCCAGCAGCTTTCCAGGGGCCCTGTTGCGAGAGACCCAGTACTTC. Amino acids: CASSFPGALLRETQYF.

This clonotype was seen a single time. The chain links TRBV7-2 to TRBJ2-3; 8 nucleotides align to TRBD2. Germline V gives CDR1 SGHTA, CDR2 FQGNSA. The CDR3 sequence is 18 residues long. The V and J ends lost 2 bases and 2 bases, in that order; junction bases with no gene match: 12. The CDR3 here is CASSLRTSPKPYTDTQYF. In DNA, the CDR3 is TGTGCCAGCAGCTTAAGGACTAGCCCGAAACCTTACACAGATACGCAGTATTTT.

The V and J genes are TRBV20-1 and TRBJ2-3; D tentatively fits TRBD1 or TRBD2 (5 bases each). CDR3 length equals 16 residues. The V end was cut by 4 bases, the J end by 1 base, with 18 bases between. Germline loops: CDR1 DFQATT, CDR2 SNEGSKA (reference sequence). CDR3 amino acids: CSAISSRQGGTDTQYF. The CDR3 bases are TGCAGTGCTATTAGTAGCCGGCAGGGAGGCACAGATACGCAGTATTTT.

The chain employs TRBV29-1 and TRBJ2-1; D is uncertain. The CDR3 runs 11 residues. V lost 4 bases and J lost 13, with 14 bases in between. Germline assignment: CDR1 SQVTM and CDR2 ANQGSEA. CDR3 sequence reads: CSVGLGAEQFF. The CDR3 bases are TGCAGCGTTGGTTTAGGTGCGGAACAGTTCTTC.

This chain connects TRBV12-3 or TRBV12-4 to TRBJ2-6; D unresolved. The CDR3 loop spans 15 amino acids. V gave up 2 bases and J gave up 4 bases, with 9 bases separating them. The chain's CDR3 is CASSLHSFGANVLTF. The CDR3 DNA reads TGTGCCAGCAGTTTACACAGCTTCGGGGCCAACGTCCTGACTTTC.

This chain uses TRBV29-1 with TRBJ1-2; 7 nucleotides line up with TRBD1. The V gene end was trimmed by 2 bases and the J gene end by 6 bases; junction bases not matched to a gene: 9. Germline V gives CDR1 SQVTM, CDR2 ANQGSEA. The CDR3 length is 14 residues. CDR3 loop: CSVELTGWINGYTF. The DNA for the CDR3 is TGCAGCGTTGAATTGACAGGGTGGATCAATGGCTACACCTTC. Looking up the rest from reference TRBV29-1 and TRBJ1-2 gives the full variable domain: SAVISQKPSRDICQRGTSLTIQCQVDSQVTMMFWYRQQPGQSLTLIATANQGSEATYESGFVIDKFPISRPNLTFSTLTVSNMSPEDSSIYLCSVELTGWINGYTFGSGTRLTVV.

The chain employs TRBV12-3 or TRBV12-4 and TRBJ2-7; 9 nucleotides agree with TRBD1. V gave up 7 bases and J gave up 3 bases; unmatched junction bases: 10. The CDR3 length is 15 residues. The CDR3 is CASNDGQGTVYEQYF. In DNA, the CDR3 is TGTGCCAGCAATGACGGACAGGGGACGGTCTACGAGCAGTACTTC.